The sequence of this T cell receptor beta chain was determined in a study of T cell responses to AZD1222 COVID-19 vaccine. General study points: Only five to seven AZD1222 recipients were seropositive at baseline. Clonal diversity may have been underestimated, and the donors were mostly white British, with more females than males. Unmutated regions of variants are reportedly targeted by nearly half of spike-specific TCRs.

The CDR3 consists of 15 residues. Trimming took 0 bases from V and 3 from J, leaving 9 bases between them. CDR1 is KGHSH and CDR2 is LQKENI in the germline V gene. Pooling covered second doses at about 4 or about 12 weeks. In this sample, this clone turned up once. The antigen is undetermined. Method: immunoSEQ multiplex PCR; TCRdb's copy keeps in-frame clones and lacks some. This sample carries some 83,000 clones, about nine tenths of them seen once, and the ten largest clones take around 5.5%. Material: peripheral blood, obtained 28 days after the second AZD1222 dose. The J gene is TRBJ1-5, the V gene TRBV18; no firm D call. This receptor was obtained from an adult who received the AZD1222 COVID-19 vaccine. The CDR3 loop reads CASSPPIGSNQPQHF. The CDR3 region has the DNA TGTGCCAGCTCACCACCAATTGGGTCCAATCAGCCCCAGCATTTT.